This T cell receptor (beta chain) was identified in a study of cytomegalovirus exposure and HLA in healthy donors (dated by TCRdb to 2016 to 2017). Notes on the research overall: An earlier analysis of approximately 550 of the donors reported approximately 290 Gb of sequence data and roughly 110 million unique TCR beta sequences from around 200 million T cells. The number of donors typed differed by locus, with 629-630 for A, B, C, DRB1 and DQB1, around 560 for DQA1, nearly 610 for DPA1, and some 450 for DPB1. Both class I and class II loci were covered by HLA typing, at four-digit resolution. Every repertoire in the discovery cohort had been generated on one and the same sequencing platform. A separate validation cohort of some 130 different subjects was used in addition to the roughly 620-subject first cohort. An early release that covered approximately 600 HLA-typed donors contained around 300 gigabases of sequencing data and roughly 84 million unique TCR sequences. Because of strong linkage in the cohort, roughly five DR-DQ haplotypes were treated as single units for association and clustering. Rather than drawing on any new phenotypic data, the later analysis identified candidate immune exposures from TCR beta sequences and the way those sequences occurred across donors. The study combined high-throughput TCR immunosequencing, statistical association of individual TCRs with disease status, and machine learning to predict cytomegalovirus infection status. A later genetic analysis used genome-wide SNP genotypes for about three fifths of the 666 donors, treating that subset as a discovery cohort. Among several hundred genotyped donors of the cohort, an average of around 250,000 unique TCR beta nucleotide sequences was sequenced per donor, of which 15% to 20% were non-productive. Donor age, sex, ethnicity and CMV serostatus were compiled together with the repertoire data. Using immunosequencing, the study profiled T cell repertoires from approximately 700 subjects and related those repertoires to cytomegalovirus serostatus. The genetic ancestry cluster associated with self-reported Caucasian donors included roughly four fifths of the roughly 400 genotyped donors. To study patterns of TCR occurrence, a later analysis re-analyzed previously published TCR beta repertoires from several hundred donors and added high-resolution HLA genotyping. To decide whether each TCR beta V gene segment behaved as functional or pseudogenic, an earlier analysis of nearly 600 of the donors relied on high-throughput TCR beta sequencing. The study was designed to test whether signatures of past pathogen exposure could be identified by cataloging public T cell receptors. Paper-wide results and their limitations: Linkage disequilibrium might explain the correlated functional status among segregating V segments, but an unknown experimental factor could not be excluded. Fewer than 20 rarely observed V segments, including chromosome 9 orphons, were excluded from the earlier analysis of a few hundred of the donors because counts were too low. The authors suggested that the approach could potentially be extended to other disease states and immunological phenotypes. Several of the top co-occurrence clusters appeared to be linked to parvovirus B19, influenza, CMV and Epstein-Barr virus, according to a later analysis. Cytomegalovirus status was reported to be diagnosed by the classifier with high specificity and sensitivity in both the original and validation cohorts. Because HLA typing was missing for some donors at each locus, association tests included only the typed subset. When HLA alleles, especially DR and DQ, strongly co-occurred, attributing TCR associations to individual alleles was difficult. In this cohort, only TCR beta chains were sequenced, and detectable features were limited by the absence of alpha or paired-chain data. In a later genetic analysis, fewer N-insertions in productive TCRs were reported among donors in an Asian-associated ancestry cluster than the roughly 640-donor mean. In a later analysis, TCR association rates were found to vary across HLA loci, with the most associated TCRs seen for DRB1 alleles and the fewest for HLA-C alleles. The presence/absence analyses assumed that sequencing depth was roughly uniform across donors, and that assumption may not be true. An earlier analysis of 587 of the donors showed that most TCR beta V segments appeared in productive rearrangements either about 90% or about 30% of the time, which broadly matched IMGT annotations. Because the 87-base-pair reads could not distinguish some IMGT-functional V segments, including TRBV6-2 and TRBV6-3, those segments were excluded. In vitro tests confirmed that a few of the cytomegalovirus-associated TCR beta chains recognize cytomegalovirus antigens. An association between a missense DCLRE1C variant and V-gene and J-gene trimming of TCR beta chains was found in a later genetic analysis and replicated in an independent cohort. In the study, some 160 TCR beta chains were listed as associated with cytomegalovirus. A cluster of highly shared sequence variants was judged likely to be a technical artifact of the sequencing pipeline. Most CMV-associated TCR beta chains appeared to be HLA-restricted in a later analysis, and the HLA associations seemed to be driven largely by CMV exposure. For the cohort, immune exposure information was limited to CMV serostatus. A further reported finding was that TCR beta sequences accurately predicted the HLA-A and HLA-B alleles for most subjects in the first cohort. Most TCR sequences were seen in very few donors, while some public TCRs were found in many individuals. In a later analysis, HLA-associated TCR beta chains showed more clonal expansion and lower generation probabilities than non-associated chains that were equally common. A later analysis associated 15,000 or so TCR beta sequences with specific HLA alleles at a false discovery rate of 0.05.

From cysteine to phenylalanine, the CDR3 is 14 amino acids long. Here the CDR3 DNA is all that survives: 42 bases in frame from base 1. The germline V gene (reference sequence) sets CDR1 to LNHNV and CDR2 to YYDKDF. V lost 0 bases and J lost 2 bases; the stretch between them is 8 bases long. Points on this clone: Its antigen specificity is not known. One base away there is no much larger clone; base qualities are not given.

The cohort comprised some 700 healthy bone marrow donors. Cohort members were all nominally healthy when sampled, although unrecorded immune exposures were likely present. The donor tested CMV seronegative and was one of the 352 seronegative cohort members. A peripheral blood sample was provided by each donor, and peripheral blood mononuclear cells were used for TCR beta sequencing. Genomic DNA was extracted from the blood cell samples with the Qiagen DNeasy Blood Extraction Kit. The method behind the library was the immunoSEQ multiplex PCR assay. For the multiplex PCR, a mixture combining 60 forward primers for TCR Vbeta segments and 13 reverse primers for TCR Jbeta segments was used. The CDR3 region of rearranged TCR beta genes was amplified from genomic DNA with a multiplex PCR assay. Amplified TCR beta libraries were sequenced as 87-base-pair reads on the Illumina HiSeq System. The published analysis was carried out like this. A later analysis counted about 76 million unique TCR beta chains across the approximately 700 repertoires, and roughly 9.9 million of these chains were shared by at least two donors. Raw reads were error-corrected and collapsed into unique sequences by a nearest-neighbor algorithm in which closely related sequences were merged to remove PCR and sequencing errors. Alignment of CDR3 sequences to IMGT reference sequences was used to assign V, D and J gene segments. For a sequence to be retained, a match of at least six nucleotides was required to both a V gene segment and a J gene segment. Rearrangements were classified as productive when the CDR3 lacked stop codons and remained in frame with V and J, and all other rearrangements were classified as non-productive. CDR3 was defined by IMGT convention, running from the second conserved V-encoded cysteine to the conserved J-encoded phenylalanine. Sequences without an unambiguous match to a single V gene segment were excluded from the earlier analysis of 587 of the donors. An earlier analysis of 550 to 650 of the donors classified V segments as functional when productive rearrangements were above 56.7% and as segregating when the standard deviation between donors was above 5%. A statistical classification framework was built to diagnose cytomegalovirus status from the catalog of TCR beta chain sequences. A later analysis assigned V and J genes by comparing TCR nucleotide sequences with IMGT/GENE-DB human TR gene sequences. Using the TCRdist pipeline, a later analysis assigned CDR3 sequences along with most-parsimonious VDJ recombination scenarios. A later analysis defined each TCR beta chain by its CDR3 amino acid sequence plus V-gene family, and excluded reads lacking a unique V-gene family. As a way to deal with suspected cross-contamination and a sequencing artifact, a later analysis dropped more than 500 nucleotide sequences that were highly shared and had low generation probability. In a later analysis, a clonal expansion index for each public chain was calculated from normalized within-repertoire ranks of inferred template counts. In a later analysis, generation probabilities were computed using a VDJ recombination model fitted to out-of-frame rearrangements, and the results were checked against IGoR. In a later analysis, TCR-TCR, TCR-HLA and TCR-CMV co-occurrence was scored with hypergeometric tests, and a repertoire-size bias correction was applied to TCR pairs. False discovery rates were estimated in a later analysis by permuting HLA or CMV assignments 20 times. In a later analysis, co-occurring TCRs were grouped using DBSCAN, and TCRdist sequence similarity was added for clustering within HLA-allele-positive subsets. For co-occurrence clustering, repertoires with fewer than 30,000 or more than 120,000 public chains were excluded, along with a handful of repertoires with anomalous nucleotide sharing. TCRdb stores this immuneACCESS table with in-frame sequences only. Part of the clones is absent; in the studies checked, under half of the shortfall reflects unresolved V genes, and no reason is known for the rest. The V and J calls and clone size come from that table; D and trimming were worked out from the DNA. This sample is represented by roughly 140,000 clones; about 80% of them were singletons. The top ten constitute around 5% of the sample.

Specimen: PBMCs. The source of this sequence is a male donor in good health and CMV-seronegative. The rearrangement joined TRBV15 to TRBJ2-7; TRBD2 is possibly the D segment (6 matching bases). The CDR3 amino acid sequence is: CATSRDPGAYEQYF. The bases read TGTGCCACCAGCAGAGATCCGGGGGCCTACGAGCAGTACTTC.